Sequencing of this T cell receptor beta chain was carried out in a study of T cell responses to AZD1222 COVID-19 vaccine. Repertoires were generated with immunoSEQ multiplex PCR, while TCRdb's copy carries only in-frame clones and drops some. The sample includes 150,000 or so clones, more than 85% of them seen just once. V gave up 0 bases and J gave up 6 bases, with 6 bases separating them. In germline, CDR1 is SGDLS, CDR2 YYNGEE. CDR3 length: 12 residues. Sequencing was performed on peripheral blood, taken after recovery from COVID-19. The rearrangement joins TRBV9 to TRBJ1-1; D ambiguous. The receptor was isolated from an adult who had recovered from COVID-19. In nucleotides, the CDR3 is TGTGCCAGCAGCGTAGCAGAGGCTGAAGCTTTCTTT. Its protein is CASSVAEAEAFF.